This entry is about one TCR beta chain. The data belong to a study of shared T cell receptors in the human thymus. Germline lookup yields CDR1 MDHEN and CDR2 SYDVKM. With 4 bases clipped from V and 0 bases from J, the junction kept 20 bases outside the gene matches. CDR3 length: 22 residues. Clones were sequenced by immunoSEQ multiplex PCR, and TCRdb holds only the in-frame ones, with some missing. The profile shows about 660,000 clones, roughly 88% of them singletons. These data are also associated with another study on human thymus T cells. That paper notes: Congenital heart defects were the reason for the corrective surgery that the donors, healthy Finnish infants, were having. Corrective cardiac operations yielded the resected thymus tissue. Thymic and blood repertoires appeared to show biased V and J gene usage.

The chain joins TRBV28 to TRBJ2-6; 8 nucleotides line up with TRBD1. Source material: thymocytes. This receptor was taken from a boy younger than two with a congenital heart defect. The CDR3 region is CASSSIKRPTGAPYSGANVLTF. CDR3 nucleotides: TGTGCCAGCAGTTCCATAAAGCGTCCGACAGGGGCCCCCTACTCTGGGGCCAACGTCCTGACTTTC.